The 7 T cell receptor beta chains below were found in one sample sequenced in a study of a mutant IDH1 vaccine in newly diagnosed glioma. Some clones are missing from TCRdb's copy, which holds only in-frame ones; the method was immunoSEQ multiplex PCR. The repertoire holds around 82,000 clones, over 75% seen once, with about 5.1% in the top ten. Time point described: baseline, week 1 (first vaccination visit). Treatment given: pre-vaccination baseline after standard-of-care therapy. The sequencing here drew on PBMCs, taken from a glioma patient treated with radiotherapy, temozolomide or both. Source of these receptors: a man aged 40-49 years with glioma. Some clones in this sample may be carry-over from other donors' samples.

This clone was recorded once. V is TRBV5-4 and J is TRBJ1-1; unclear D gene. The CDR3 consists of 14 residues. Deletions cut 0 bases from V and 0 bases from J, with 6 bases between. CDR1 and CDR2 (germline): SGHNT, YYREEE (reference sequence). The CDR3 sequence is CASSLAGMNTEAFF. In DNA form, the CDR3 reads TGTGCCAGCAGCTTGGCAGGAATGAACACTGAAGCTTTCTTT.

The chain is built from TRBV5-1 and TRBJ1-1; D gene uncertain. Trimming left V 0 bases short and J 1 base short, with 7 bases between. The CDR3 is 14 residues long. CDR1 and CDR2 (germline): SGHRS, YFSETQ. This chain's CDR3 is CASSLGRGNTEAFF. The CDR3, as DNA: TGCGCCAGCAGCTTGGGGCGGGGGAACACTGAAGCTTTCTTT.

The chain employs TRBV7-8 and TRBJ2-2, with D perhaps matching TRBD1 (6 bases). V was cut by 2 bases and J by 5 bases, with 12 bases left in between. The CDR3 runs to 15 residues. Germline CDR1 reads SGHVS; CDR2 reads FQNEAQ. Here the CDR3 DNA reads TGTGCCAGCAGCTTACTGACAGGCCCAACCGGGGAGCTGTTTTTT. It specifies CASSLLTGPTGELFF.

V usage is TRBV7-8 and J usage is TRBJ1-2; D is perhaps TRBD1 (5 bases). This CDR3 has 14 amino acids. Deletions cut 1 base from V and 4 bases from J, with 10 bases between. CDR1 and CDR2 (germline): SGHVS, FQNEAQ. The DNA for the CDR3 is TGTGCCAGCAGCTTAGTTAGGGACGCCTATGGCTACACCTTC. Its translation is CASSLVRDAYGYTF.

The V and J genes are TRBV29-1 and TRBJ1-3, with a weak D call TRBD1 (5 bases). Trimming removed 8 bases from V and 0 bases from J, with 11 bases in between. The germline CDR1 and CDR2 sequences are SQVTM and ANQGSEA. The CDR3 covers 13 residues. In DNA, the CDR3 is TGCAGCTTTATCGACAGCTCTGGAAACACCATATATTTT. Translating it yields CSFIDSSGNTIYF.

This chain uses TRBV5-1 with TRBJ1-3; 11 nucleotides match TRBD1. The germline V gene encodes CDR1 SGHRS and CDR2 YFSETQ. J lost 3 bases, V lost 3 bases, and 5 bases had no gene match. This CDR3 spans 16 amino acids. The CDR3 region is CASSSGQGAGGNTIYF. Here the CDR3 DNA reads TGCGCCAGCAGCTCTGGACAGGGGGCGGGTGGAAACACCATATATTTT. Filled out from reference TRBV5-1 and TRBJ1-3, the complete variable domain reads KAGVTQTPRYLIKTRGQQVTLSCSPISGHRSVSWYQQTPGQGLQFLFEYFSETQRNKGNFPGRFSGRQFSNSRSEMNVSTLELGDSALYLCASSSGQGAGGNTIYFGEGSWLTVV.

The CDR3 spells CSVLLGFSGANVLTF. The CDR3 DNA is TGCAGCGTTCTTCTTGGGTTCTCTGGGGCCAACGTCCTGACTTTC. The chain joins TRBV29-1 to TRBJ2-6, with D unclear. Trimming removed 5 bases at V and 0 bases at J, with 11 bases between. In germline, CDR1 is SQVTM, CDR2 ANQGSEA. The CDR3 consists of 15 residues.